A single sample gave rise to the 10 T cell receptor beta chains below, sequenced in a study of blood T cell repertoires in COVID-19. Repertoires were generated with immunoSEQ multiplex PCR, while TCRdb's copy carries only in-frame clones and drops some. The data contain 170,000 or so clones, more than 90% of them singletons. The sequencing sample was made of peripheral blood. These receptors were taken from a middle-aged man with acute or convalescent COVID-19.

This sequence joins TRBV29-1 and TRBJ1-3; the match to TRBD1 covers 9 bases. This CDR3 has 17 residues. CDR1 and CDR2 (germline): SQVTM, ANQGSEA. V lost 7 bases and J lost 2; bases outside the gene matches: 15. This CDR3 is CSDQPTGGLRPGNTIYF. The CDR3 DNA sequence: TGCAGCGACCAGCCCACAGGGGGCCTACGTCCTGGAAACACCATATATTTT.

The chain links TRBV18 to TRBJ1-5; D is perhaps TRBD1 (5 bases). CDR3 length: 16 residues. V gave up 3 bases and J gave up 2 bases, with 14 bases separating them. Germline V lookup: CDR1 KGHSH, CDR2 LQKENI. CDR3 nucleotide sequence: TGTGCCAGCTCACCGAATAAGGGGAACGGCAATCAGCCCCAGCATTTT. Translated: CASSPNKGNGNQPQHF.

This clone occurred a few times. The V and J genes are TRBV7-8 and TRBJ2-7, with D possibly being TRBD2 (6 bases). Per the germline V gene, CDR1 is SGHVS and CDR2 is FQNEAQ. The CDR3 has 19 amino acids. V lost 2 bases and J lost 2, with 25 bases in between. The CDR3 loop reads CASSLRLGIGGMGTYEQYF. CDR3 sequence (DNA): TGTGCCAGCAGCTTACGGTTAGGGATCGGCGGGATGGGAACCTACGAGCAGTACTTC.

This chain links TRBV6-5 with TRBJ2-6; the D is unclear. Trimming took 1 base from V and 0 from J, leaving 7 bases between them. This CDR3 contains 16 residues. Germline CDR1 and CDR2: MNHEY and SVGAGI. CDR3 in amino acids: CASSYFSGSGANVLTF. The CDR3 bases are TGTGCCAGCAGTTACTTCTCCGGCTCTGGGGCCAACGTCCTGACTTTC.

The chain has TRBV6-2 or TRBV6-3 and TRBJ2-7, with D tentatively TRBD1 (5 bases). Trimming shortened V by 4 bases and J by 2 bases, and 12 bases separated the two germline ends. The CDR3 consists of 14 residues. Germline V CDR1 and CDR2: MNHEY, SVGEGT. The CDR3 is CASSFSDTTYEQYV. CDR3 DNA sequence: TGTGCCAGCAGTTTCTCGGACACGACCTACGAGCAGTACGTC.

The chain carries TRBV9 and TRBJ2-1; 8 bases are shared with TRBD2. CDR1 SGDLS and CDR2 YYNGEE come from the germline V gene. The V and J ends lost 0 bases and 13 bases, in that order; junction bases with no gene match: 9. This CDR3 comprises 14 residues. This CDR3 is CASSVELRGAHQFF. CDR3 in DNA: TGTGCCAGCAGCGTAGAATTGCGGGGGGCCCATCAGTTCTTC.

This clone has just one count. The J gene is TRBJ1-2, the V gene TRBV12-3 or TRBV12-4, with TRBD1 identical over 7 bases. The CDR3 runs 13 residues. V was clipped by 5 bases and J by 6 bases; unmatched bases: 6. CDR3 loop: CASSPDRVHGYTF. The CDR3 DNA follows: TGTGCCAGCAGTCCCGACAGGGTACATGGCTACACCTTC.

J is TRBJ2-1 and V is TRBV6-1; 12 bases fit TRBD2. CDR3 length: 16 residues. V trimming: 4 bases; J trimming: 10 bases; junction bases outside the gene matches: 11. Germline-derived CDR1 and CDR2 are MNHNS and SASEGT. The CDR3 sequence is CASSVRASGRAKEQFF. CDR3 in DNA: TGTGCCAGCAGTGTTCGGGCTAGCGGGAGGGCCAAGGAGCAGTTCTTC.

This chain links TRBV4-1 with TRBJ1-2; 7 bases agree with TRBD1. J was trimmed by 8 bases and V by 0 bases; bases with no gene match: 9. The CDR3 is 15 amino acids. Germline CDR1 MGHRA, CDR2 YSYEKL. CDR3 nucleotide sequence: TGCGCCAGCAGCCAAGATAGGGGGCTGAACTGGGGCTACACCTTC. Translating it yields CASSQDRGLNWGYTF.

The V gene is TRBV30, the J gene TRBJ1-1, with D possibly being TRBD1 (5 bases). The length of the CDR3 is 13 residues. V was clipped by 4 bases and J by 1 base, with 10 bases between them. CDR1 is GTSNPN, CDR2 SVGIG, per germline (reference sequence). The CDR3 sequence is CAWTGLRNTEAFF. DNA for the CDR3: TGTGCCTGGACAGGGCTTCGGAACACTGAAGCTTTCTTT.